The 20 T cell receptor beta chains below were found in one sample sequenced in a study of OX40 agonist ivuxolimab in advanced cancers. The repertoire was sequenced with immunoSEQ multiplex PCR; TCRdb's copy has only in-frame clones and lacks some. The data contain some 68,000 clones, roughly four fifths of them singletons. The specimen was CD4+ or CD8+ T cells sorted from blood, collected in a trial of the OX40 agonist ivuxolimab. The receptors were gathered from an adult with an advanced solid tumor such as melanoma, head and neck, liver or kidney cancer.

In its sample, this clone ranks as medium-sized. The chain recombines TRBV6-5 with TRBJ2-5, with 8 bases matching TRBD2. This CDR3 is built from 14 residues. Germline V gene data show CDR1 as MNHEY and CDR2 as SVGAGI. V was clipped by 7 bases and J by 5 bases; unmatched bases: 9. The CDR3 here is CASTPGGLGETQYF. CDR3 nucleotide sequence: TGTGCCAGCACCCCGGGGGGGTTGGGGGAGACCCAGTACTTC.

CDR3 residues: CASSWGLAGYNEQFF. In DNA form, the CDR3 reads TGCGCCAGCAGCTGGGGCCTAGCGGGGTACAATGAGCAGTTCTTC. This chain uses TRBV5-1 with TRBJ2-1; the match to TRBD2 covers 9 bases. The trim removed 3 bases at V and 4 bases at J, leaving 5 bases unmatched. The CDR3 spans 15 residues. Germline V gene lookup returns CDR1 SGHRS and CDR2 YFSETQ.

The rearrangement links TRBV5-4 to TRBJ1-2; TRBD1 aligns across 8 bases. This CDR3 is built from 17 residues. Germline trimming cut 1 base from V and 8 bases from J; bases unmatched to any gene: 16. From germline, CDR1 is SGHNT and CDR2 YYREEE (reference sequence). The CDR3 loop reads CASSLTTGVWIRQGYTF. In DNA, the CDR3 is TGTGCCAGCAGCTTGACGACAGGGGTATGGATCCGCCAAGGCTACACCTTC. Drawing the rest from reference TRBV5-4 and TRBJ1-2, the complete variable domain is ETGVTQSPTHLIKTRGQQVTLRCSSQSGHNTVSWYQQALGQGPQFIFQYYREEENGRGNFPPRFSGLQFPNYSSELNVNALELDDSALYLCASSLTTGVWIRQGYTFGSGTRLTVV.

This chain uses TRBV5-1 with TRBJ1-5; no clear D gene. Germline assignment: CDR1 SGHRS and CDR2 YFSETQ. The V and J ends lost 2 bases and 0 bases respectively, with 9 bases between them. The CDR3 extends over 15 amino acids. The chain's CDR3 is CASSFDGYSNQPQHF. The CDR3, as DNA: TGCGCCAGCAGCTTCGACGGATATAGCAATCAGCCCCAGCATTTT.

The rearrangement links TRBV7-2 to TRBJ2-7; 7 nucleotides agree with TRBD1. V gave up 5 bases and J gave up 4 bases; unmatched junction bases: 5. CDR3 length equals 13 residues. CDR1 SGHTA and CDR2 FQGNSA come from the germline V gene. CDR3 coding DNA: TGTGCCAGCAGCCTCGGACAGGAGTACGAGCAGTACTTC. It translates to CASSLGQEYEQYF.

The rearrangement joins TRBV10-1 to TRBJ2-2; 10 positions agree with TRBD1. The junction had 5 bases not matched to a gene; V was cut back by 6 bases and J by 4 bases. CDR1 is WNHNN and CDR2 is SYGVQD in the germline V gene (reference sequence). There are 15 residues in the CDR3. CDR3 in DNA: TGCGCCAGCAGCAGGACAGGGGGATCCACCGGGGAGCTGTTTTTT. It encodes CASSRTGGSTGELFF.

This clone qualifies as medium-sized. The chain recombines TRBV4-2 with TRBJ1-6, with 8 bases aligning to TRBD1. J gave up 6 bases and V 0 bases, and 4 bases lay outside the gene matches. The CDR3 length is 16 residues. The germline V gene encodes CDR1 LGHNA and CDR2 YNFKEQ. The CDR3 reads CASSQEPTGGNSPLHF. In nucleotides, the CDR3 is TGTGCCAGCAGCCAAGAACCCACAGGGGGTAATTCACCCCTCCACTTT.

In nucleotides, the CDR3 is TGTGCCAGCAGTGGAGGGGGGGCCGCAGATACGCAGTATTTT. Protein product: CASSGGGAADTQYF. The chain has TRBV28 and TRBJ2-3; D is possibly TRBD2 (7 bases). Looked up from germline, CDR1 is MDHEN and CDR2 is SYDVKM. Trimming removed 5 bases at V and 4 bases at J, with 13 bases between. This CDR3 comprises 14 residues.

The CDR3 here is CASRRDRLYGYTF. The CDR3 nucleotides are TGTGCCAGCCGCCGGGACAGACTCTATGGCTACACCTTC. This chain links TRBV7-3 with TRBJ1-2; 7 nucleotides line up with TRBD1. CDR1 SGHTA and CDR2 FQGTGA come from the germline V gene. The CDR3 is 13 amino acids. V lost 8 bases and J lost 4; bases outside the gene matches: 7. Based on the CDR3 plus reference TRBV7-3 and TRBJ1-2, the full variable domain is GAGVSQTPSNKVTEKGKYVELRCDPISGHTALYWYRQSLGQGPEFLIYFQGTGAADDSGLPNDRFFAVRPEGSVSTLKIQRTERGDSAVYLCASRRDRLYGYTFGSGTRLTVV.

This clone has just a few counts. The CDR3 DNA follows: TGTGCCGCCCGGGGGGGTCAAGACTCTGGAAACACCATATATTTT. Residues: CAARGGQDSGNTIYF. V usage is TRBV7-9 and J usage is TRBJ1-3; tentative D call: TRBD1 (5 bases). V lost 11 bases to trimming and J lost 0 bases, with 17 bases between them. This CDR3 is built from 15 residues. Germline CDR1 is SEHNR and CDR2 is FQNEAQ (reference sequence).

This clone was observed a single time. The rearrangement joins TRBV12-5 to TRBJ1-5; TRBD1 matches at 7 bases. Germline V gives CDR1 LGHNT, CDR2 FRNRAP. J gave up 5 bases and V 4 bases, and 8 bases lay outside the gene matches. The CDR3 has 15 amino acids. The CDR3 spells CASGSHDREYQPQHF. The CDR3 coding sequence is TGTGCTAGTGGTTCACACGACAGGGAGTATCAGCCCCAGCATTTT. Complete variable domain (other parts from reference TRBV12-5 and TRBJ1-5): DARVTQTPRHKVTEMGQEVTMRCQPILGHNTVFWYRQTMMQGLELLAYFRNRAPLDDSGMPKDRFSAEMPDATLATLKIQPSEPRDSAVYFCASGSHDREYQPQHFGDGTRLSIL.

This clone was detected once. V and J are TRBV4-1 and TRBJ1-2; possible D gene TRBD1, 5 bases. The germline V and J ends were trimmed by 5 bases and 4 bases, with 11 bases remaining between them. This CDR3 is built from 13 residues. Germline values: CDR1 MGHRA, CDR2 YSYEKL. The CDR3 is CASSERDGYGYTF. CDR3 DNA sequence: TGCGCCAGCAGCGAAAGGGACGGCTATGGCTACACCTTC.

J is TRBJ1-5 and V is TRBV19, with D perhaps matching TRBD1 (6 bases). Trimming took off 7 bases at V and 1 base at J, with 17 bases between the two ends. This CDR3 has 16 amino acids. Germline V gene sequence: CDR1 LNHDA, CDR2 SQIVND (reference sequence). CDR3 in amino acids: CASKGVGTESNQPQHF. The CDR3 nucleotides read TGTGCCAGTAAGGGGGTCGGGACCGAAAGCAATCAGCCCCAGCATTTT. Based on the CDR3 plus reference TRBV19 and TRBJ1-5, the full variable domain is DGGITQSPKYLFRKEGQNVTLSCEQNLNHDAMYWYRQDPGQGLRLIYYSQIVNDFQKGDIAEGYSVSREKKESFPLTVTSAQKNPTAFYLCASKGVGTESNQPQHFGDGTRLSIL.

The chain joins TRBV6-6 to TRBJ2-7, with D possibly matching TRBD1 (7 bases). Germline V gene sequence: CDR1 MNHNY, CDR2 SVGAGI (reference sequence). This CDR3 spans 16 amino acids. Trimming took off 2 bases at V and 0 bases at J, with 14 bases between the two ends. The DNA for the CDR3 is TGTGCCAGCAGTTACGGAGGGACAGTGAGCTCCTACGAGCAGTACTTC. As protein: CASSYGGTVSSYEQYF.

This clone was found once. The rearrangement links TRBV2 to TRBJ1-5; D unresolved. V was pared by 4 bases and J by 2 bases, with 12 bases between. The CDR3 runs to 15 residues. Germline lookup yields CDR1 SNHLY and CDR2 FYNNEI. CDR3 nucleotide sequence: TGTGCCAGCAGTGCGTCATCTTCGGGCAATCAGCCCCAGCATTTT. Translated: CASSASSSGNQPQHF.

The chain couples TRBV14 to TRBJ1-2; D not certain. The CDR3 contains 11 residues. Germline V CDR1 and CDR2: SGHDN, FVKESK. V was shortened by 8 bases and J by 5 bases, with 9 bases between the two germline ends. CDR3 sequence reads: CASSQGYGYTF. Written as DNA, the CDR3 is TGTGCCAGCTCCCAAGGATATGGCTACACCTTC. Together with reference TRBV14 and TRBJ1-2, the CDR3 gives the full variable domain: EAGVTQFPSHSVIEKGQTVTLRCDPISGHDNLYWYRRVMGKEIKFLLHFVKESKQDESGMPNNRFLAERTGGTYSTLKVQPAELEDSGVYFCASSQGYGYTFGSGTRLTVV.

The V and J genes are TRBV27 and TRBJ1-6; the match to TRBD1 covers 7 bases. In germline, CDR1 is MNHEY, CDR2 SMNVEV (reference sequence). V shed 5 bases, J shed 6 bases, and the junction held 7 bases outside the gene matches. The CDR3 extends over 15 amino acids. The CDR3 spells CASSATGQPNSPLHF. The CDR3 DNA reads TGTGCCAGCAGTGCCACGGGACAGCCTAATTCACCCCTCCACTTT.

The rearrangement uses TRBV5-1 and TRBJ2-3; D ambiguous. Germline V gene lookup returns CDR1 SGHRS and CDR2 YFSETQ. V was shortened by 1 base and J by 2 bases, with 14 bases between the two germline ends. The CDR3 extends over 16 amino acids. CDR3 region: CASSLSVGPITDTQYF. The CDR3 region has the DNA TGCGCCAGCAGCTTGTCGGTGGGCCCGATCACAGATACGCAGTATTTT.

The chain links TRBV6-1 to TRBJ2-3; 8 bases line up with TRBD2. V lost 0 bases to trimming and J lost 7 bases; unmatched junction nucleotides: 9. Germline CDR1 reads MNHNS; CDR2 reads SASEGT. This CDR3 is built from 16 residues. This chain's CDR3 is CASSEALDGGAYTQYF. In DNA, the CDR3 is TGTGCCAGCAGTGAAGCGCTAGACGGGGGGGCATATACGCAGTATTTT.

The J gene is TRBJ1-1, the V gene TRBV7-2; D is unclear. The CDR3 totals 15 residues. V was pared by 1 base and J by 4 bases, with 13 bases between. Per germline, CDR1 SGHTA and CDR2 FQGNSA. CDR3 bases: TGTGCCAGCAGCTTAGTAGTCGGGTTGAGCACTGAAGCTTTCTTT. Translating gives CASSLVVGLSTEAFF.